Each of the 12 T cell receptor beta chains below was sequenced from the same sample in a study of spatial heterogeneity in lung cancer. One entry per CDR3 protein, called by TCRdb with MiXCR from the 5' RACE reads. Among about 120,000 distinct CDR3 sequences listed, 12% were seen once. The sample's time point: blood at routine non-recurrence follow-up after resection. Unsorted samples of tumor, nontumor lung or frozen PBMC had their whole RNA sequenced. The input for sequencing was PBMCs, taken at follow-up. The source is a male donor with early-stage non-small cell lung cancer.

This clonotype came up a few times. The V call is TRBV6-6, the J call TRBJ2-1; no clear D gene. Trimming removed 9 bases from V and 0 bases from J, with 12 bases in between. The CDR3 loop spans 14 amino acids. Germline V gene data show CDR1 as MNHNY and CDR2 as SVGAGI (reference sequence). CDR3 sequence reads: CARPESCSYNEQFF. The CDR3 coding sequence is TGTGCCAGGCCAGAGAGTTGCTCCTACAATGAGCAGTTCTTC.

This clonotype turned up a few times. The genes are TRBV14 and TRBJ2-1, with TRBD1 as a possible D gene (6 bases). The V end lost 0 bases, the J end lost 3 bases, and 18 bases lay between the germline ends. Germline V gene lookup returns CDR1 SGHDN and CDR2 FVKESK. The CDR3 sequence is 18 residues long. The CDR3 protein is CASSQDRKTGRVYNEQFF. CDR3 in DNA: TGTGCCAGCAGCCAAGATCGGAAGACAGGTCGAGTCTACAATGAGCAGTTCTTC.

This clonotype has at least ten counts. CDR3 sequence reads: CASSSTGTGYNEQYF. The CDR3 DNA reads TGCGCCAGCAGCTCAACCGGGACAGGTTATAACGAGCAGTACTTC. The chain combines TRBV5-1 with TRBJ2-7; 8 bases are a match to TRBD1. The CDR3 consists of 15 residues. The germline V gene encodes CDR1 SGHRS and CDR2 YFSETQ. The trim removed 3 bases at V and 5 bases at J, leaving 10 bases unmatched.

The chain has TRBV5-1 and TRBJ2-7, with 13 bases matching TRBD2. Germline-derived CDR1 and CDR2 are SGHRS and YFSETQ. J gave up 3 bases and V 4 bases, and 16 bases lay outside the gene matches. There are 19 residues in the CDR3. The CDR3 loop is CASSPSGTSGAHPRYEQYF. In DNA, the CDR3 is TGCGCCAGCAGCCCTTCCGGGACTAGCGGGGCCCATCCACGCTACGAGCAGTACTTC.

This chain joins TRBV9 and TRBJ1-2; D remains unclear. The CDR3 covers 15 residues. V lost 0 bases and J 4 bases, leaving 13 bases between the germline ends. The germline gives CDR1 SGDLS, CDR2 YYNGEE. The CDR3 DNA reads as TGTGCCAGCAGCGTAGAAAATCAAGGACTCTATGGCTACACCTTC. This translates into CASSVENQGLYGYTF.

This clonotype turned up a few times. The chain is built from TRBV20-1 and TRBJ2-1, with 11 positions matching TRBD2. The germline gives CDR1 DFQATT, CDR2 SNEGSKA (reference sequence). Trimming at V came to 0 bases and at J to 4 bases, leaving 2 bases not matched to a gene. The CDR3 contains 15 residues. CDR3: CSAREGLAEYNEQFF. The CDR3 nucleotides are TGCAGTGCTAGAGAGGGACTAGCGGAGTACAATGAGCAGTTCTTC.

CDR3: CASSRTGGKNIQYF. CDR3 DNA sequence: TGTGCCAGCAGCCGCACTGGAGGCAAAAACATTCAGTACTTC. The chain has TRBV6-6 and TRBJ2-4, with D possibly matching TRBD2 (5 bases). CDR3 length: 14 amino acids. V was trimmed by 6 bases and J by 3 bases, leaving 12 bases between them. Per germline, CDR1 MNHNY and CDR2 SVGAGI (reference sequence).

This clonotype came up many times. V and J are TRBV7-2 and TRBJ2-3; D is perhaps TRBD2 (7 bases). The CDR3 totals 15 residues. Between the trimmed V and J ends, which lost 1 base and 2 bases, there was a span of 10 bases. From germline, CDR1 is SGHTA and CDR2 FQGNSA. The CDR3 sequence is CASSLVGGATDTQYF. CDR3 sequence (DNA): TGTGCCAGCAGCTTAGTTGGGGGGGCCACAGATACGCAGTATTTT.

This clonotype was recorded a few times. The chain uses TRBV20-1 and TRBJ1-1, with D uncertain. The V end was cut by 2 bases, the J end by 1 base, with 5 bases between. This CDR3 is 12 amino acids long. CDR1 and CDR2 (germline): DFQATT, SNEGSKA (reference sequence). CDR3 bases: TGCAGTGCTAGATTAGGGAACACTGAAGCTTTCTTT. This gives the protein CSARLGNTEAFF.

The chain couples TRBV15 to TRBJ2-1, with 11 bases aligning to TRBD2. V trimming: 3 bases; J trimming: 6 bases; junction bases outside the gene matches: 4. The CDR3 extends over 15 amino acids. Germline values: CDR1 LNHNV, CDR2 YYDKDF (reference sequence). This CDR3 is CATSSLGLAVNEQFF. In DNA form, the CDR3 reads TGTGCCACCAGCAGTCTGGGACTAGCGGTCAATGAGCAGTTCTTC.

This clonotype appeared many times. This chain uses TRBV20-1 with TRBJ2-6; no clear D gene. Germline V CDR1 and CDR2: DFQATT, SNEGSKA (reference sequence). CDR3 length: 15 residues. The V end was cut by 5 bases, the J end by 0 bases, with 11 bases between. CDR3 coding DNA: TGCAGTGCTCGGGTGGGCGGCTCTGGGGCCAACGTCCTGACTTTC. This gives the protein CSARVGGSGANVLTF.

This chain links TRBV27 with TRBJ1-5; 9 bases are shared with TRBD1. Germline CDR1 MNHEY, CDR2 SMNVEV (reference sequence). The V gene end was trimmed by 7 bases and the J gene end by 7 bases; junction bases not matched to a gene: 20. The CDR3 runs to 18 residues. CDR3 nucleotide sequence: TGTGCCAGCACTCCCACCGCCGGGACAGGGAAATACCAGCAGCCCCAGCATTTT. Translated: CASTPTAGTGKYQQPQHF.